The entry that follows covers one TCR beta chain sequence. Its antigen is unknown. No base qualities exist here, and no much larger clone lies one base off it. Libraries were built with the immunoSEQ multiplex PCR assay. A mixture of 60 forward primers for TCR Vbeta segments and 13 reverse primers for TCR Jbeta segments was used in the multiplex PCR. Amplification of the CDR3 region of rearranged TCR beta genes was performed with a multiplex PCR assay on genomic DNA. Amplified TCR beta libraries were sequenced as 87-base-pair reads on the Illumina HiSeq System. Regarding the original processing steps: Across the 600 to 700 repertoires, a later analysis counted 75 million to 90 million unique TCR beta chains, some 11 million of which were shared by at least two donors. Raw reads were error-corrected and collapsed into unique sequences by a nearest-neighbor algorithm in which closely related sequences were merged to remove PCR and sequencing errors. Alignment of CDR3 sequences to IMGT reference sequences was used to assign V, D and J gene segments. For a sequence to be retained, a match of at least six nucleotides to both a V gene segment and a J gene segment was required. A rearrangement counted as productive if the CDR3 had no stop codons and remained in frame with V and J, and every other rearrangement counted as non-productive. Following IMGT convention, CDR3 was defined as the stretch from the second conserved V-encoded cysteine up to the conserved J-encoded phenylalanine. Sequences without an unambiguous match to a single V gene segment were excluded from the earlier analysis of approximately 560 of the donors. An earlier analysis of 500 to 600 of the donors classified V segments as functional when productive rearrangements were above 56.7% and as segregating when the standard deviation between donors was above 5%. To diagnose cytomegalovirus status from the catalog of TCR beta chain sequences, a statistical classification framework was built. In a later analysis, V and J genes were assigned by comparing TCR nucleotide sequences against IMGT/GENE-DB human TR gene sequences. A later analysis assigned CDR3 sequences and most-parsimonious VDJ recombination scenarios with the TCRdist pipeline. In a later analysis, every TCR beta chain was defined by the combination of its CDR3 amino acid sequence and its V-gene family, and reads without a unique V-gene family were dropped. In a later analysis, around 600 highly shared, low-generation-probability nucleotide sequences were removed to address suspected cross-contamination and a sequencing artifact. In a later analysis, a clonal expansion index for each public chain was calculated from normalized within-repertoire ranks of inferred template counts. A later analysis computed generation probabilities with a VDJ recombination model fitted to out-of-frame rearrangements, and checked the results against IGoR. A later analysis scored TCR-TCR, TCR-HLA and TCR-CMV co-occurrence with hypergeometric tests, applying a repertoire-size bias correction to TCR pairs. A later analysis estimated false discovery rates by permuting HLA or CMV assignments 20 times. In a later analysis, co-occurring TCRs were grouped using DBSCAN, with TCRdist sequence similarity added in when clustering inside HLA-allele-positive subsets. Repertoires with fewer than 30,000 or more than 120,000 public chains were left out of co-occurrence clustering, as were about 5 repertoires with anomalous nucleotide sharing. TCRdb obtained this table from immuneACCESS and retained in-frame rearrangements with V and J assigned. These tables miss some clones; where compared with another copy, unresolved V genes account for less than half of the shortfall, and the remainder is unexplained. That table gives V, J and clone size, and the DNA gave D and trimming. This sample holds under 200,000 clones; around four fifths were observed only once. In total, the top ten clones hold roughly 3% of the sample.

This sample was taken from a study of cytomegalovirus exposure and HLA in healthy donors (dated by TCRdb to about 2017). Looking at the study overall: According to an earlier analysis of 450 to 650 of the donors, 150 million to 200 million T cells yielded 117 million unique TCR beta sequences and around 280 Gb of sequence data. Roughly 300 gigabases of sequencing data and 91 million or so unique TCR sequences made up an early release that covered approximately 620 HLA-typed donors. Of the 350 to 450 genotyped donors, 81% fell in the genetic ancestry cluster associated with self-reported Caucasian donors. The study aimed to test whether signatures of past pathogen exposure could be identified by cataloging public T cell receptors. The T cell repertoires of some 670 subjects were profiled by immunosequencing and related to cytomegalovirus serostatus. Besides the first cohort of some 670 subjects, a separate validation cohort made up of 95 to 150 different subjects was used. The study combined high-throughput TCR immunosequencing, statistical association of individual TCRs with disease status, and machine learning to predict cytomegalovirus infection status. A later analysis re-examined previously published TCR beta repertoires from 610 or so donors and added high-resolution HLA genotyping to investigate patterns of TCR occurrence. In the later analysis, no new phenotypic data were used to find candidate immune exposures; instead, reliance was placed on TCR beta sequences and their occurrence across donors. An earlier analysis of several hundred of the donors used high-throughput TCR beta sequencing to judge whether each TCR beta V gene segment behaved as functional or pseudogenic. Donor age, sex, ethnicity and CMV serostatus were collected together with the repertoire data. A later genetic analysis used genome-wide SNP genotypes for about 60% of the 666 donors, treating that subset as a discovery cohort. Every discovery cohort repertoire had been produced on one sequencing platform. Class I and class II HLA loci were covered by the typing at four-digit resolution. Typing coverage varied by locus: roughly 629-640 donors for A, B, C, DRB1 and DQB1; roughly 510 for DQA1; approximately 570 for DPA1; approximately 450 for DPB1. A handful of DR-DQ haplotypes were handled as single units for association and clustering because linkage in the cohort was strong. Across 300 to 500 genotyped donors of the cohort, an average of roughly 250,000 unique TCR beta nucleotide sequences per donor were sequenced, and approximately 17% of those sequences were non-productive.

The cohort comprised approximately 700 healthy bone marrow donors. All cohort members were sampled while nominally healthy, although unrecorded immune exposures were likely present. The donor was CMV seronegative and was included in the group of a few hundred seronegative cohort members. Each donor provided a peripheral blood sample, and peripheral blood mononuclear cells were used for TCR beta sequencing. Genomic DNA was extracted from the blood cell samples with the Qiagen DNeasy Blood Extraction Kit. The CDR3 runs 15 residues from the cysteine to the phenylalanine. Of the read, only the CDR3 DNA is kept; its 45 bases are in frame from base 1. Looking up the germline V gene yields CDR1 MGHRA and CDR2 YSYEKL. The full study reports these points: A cluster of highly shared sequence variants was judged likely to be a technical artifact of the sequencing pipeline. A later genetic analysis reported fewer N-insertions in productive TCRs among donors in an Asian-associated ancestry cluster than the roughly 670-donor mean. Some IMGT-functional V segments, including TRBV6-2 and TRBV6-3, could not be distinguished by the 87-base-pair reads and were therefore excluded. Because HLA typing was unavailable for some donors at each locus, only the typed subset was used in association tests. In a later analysis, TCR association rates were found to vary across HLA loci, with the most associated TCRs seen for DRB1 alleles and the fewest for HLA-C alleles. The study gave a list of some 150 TCR beta chains associated with cytomegalovirus. In an earlier analysis of 450 to 750 of the donors, most TCR beta V segments appeared in productive rearrangements about 87% or about 30% of the time, broadly matching IMGT annotations. An association between a missense DCLRE1C variant and V-gene and J-gene trimming of TCR beta chains was found in a later genetic analysis and replicated in an independent cohort. Three of the identified cytomegalovirus-associated TCR beta chains were confirmed in vitro to be specific for cytomegalovirus antigens. A further reported finding was that TCR beta sequences accurately predicted the HLA-A and HLA-B alleles for most subjects in the first cohort. Most TCR sequences were observed very rarely across donors, whereas some public TCRs were present in many individuals. Specific HLA alleles were associated with 18,000 or so TCR beta sequences at a false discovery rate of 0.05 in a later analysis. In a later analysis, HLA-associated TCR beta chains showed more clonal expansion and lower generation probabilities than non-associated chains that were equally common. Presence/absence analyses assumed roughly uniform sequencing depth across donors, an assumption that may not hold. CMV serostatus was the only immune exposure information available for the cohort. When HLA alleles, especially DR and DQ, strongly co-occurred, TCR associations were difficult to assign to individual alleles. About 17 rarely observed V segments, including chromosome 9 orphons, were excluded from the earlier analysis of several hundred of the donors because counts were too low. The authors suggested that the approach could potentially be extended to other disease states and immunological phenotypes. Several of the top co-occurrence clusters appeared to be linked to parvovirus B19, influenza, CMV and Epstein-Barr virus, according to a later analysis. In both the original and validation cohorts, the classifier was reported to diagnose cytomegalovirus status with high specificity and sensitivity. In this cohort, only TCR beta chains were sequenced, and detectable features were limited by the absence of alpha or paired-chain data. According to a later analysis, most CMV-associated TCR beta chains appeared to be HLA-restricted, and the HLA associations seemed to be driven largely by CMV exposure. Linkage disequilibrium might explain the correlated functional status among segregating V segments, but an unknown experimental factor could not be ruled out.

The source is a female donor in good health and CMV-seronegative. Sequencing was performed on PBMCs. The V and J genes are TRBV4-1 and TRBJ2-5; 12 nucleotides in the junction match TRBD2. TRBJ2-7 explains the end of the DNA better; the J call may be wrong. CDR3 sequence: CASSRETSGSDEQYF. The base sequence is TGCGCCAGCAGCCGCGAGACTAGCGGGAGTGACGAGCAGTACTTC.